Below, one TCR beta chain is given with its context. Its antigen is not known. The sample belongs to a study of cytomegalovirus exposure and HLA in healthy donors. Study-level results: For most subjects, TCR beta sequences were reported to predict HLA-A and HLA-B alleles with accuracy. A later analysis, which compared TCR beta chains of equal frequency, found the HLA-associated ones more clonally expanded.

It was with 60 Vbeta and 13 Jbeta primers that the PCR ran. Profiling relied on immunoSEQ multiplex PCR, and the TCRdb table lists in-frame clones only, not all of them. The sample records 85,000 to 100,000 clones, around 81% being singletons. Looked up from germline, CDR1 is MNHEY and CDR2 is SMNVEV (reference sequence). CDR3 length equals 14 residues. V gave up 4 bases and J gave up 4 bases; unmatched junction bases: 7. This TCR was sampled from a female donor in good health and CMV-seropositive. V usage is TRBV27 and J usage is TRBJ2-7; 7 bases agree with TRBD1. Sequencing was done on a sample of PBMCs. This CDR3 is CASSSTSTGYEQYF. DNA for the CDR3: TGTGCCAGCAGTTCAACATCGACAGGGTACGAGCAGTACTTC.